This passage covers 3 T cell receptor beta chains from one sample sequenced in a study of shared clonotypes between healthy human individuals. Selected positively for CCR7 and CD45RO-negative, naive CD8 cells excluded terminally differentiated effector memory CD45RA+ cells. Data came from immunoSEQ multiplex PCR; TCRdb stores just in-frame clones and leaves some out. The sample has about 2 million clones, about 95% seen once. The sequenced sample consisted of naive CD8+ T cells sorted from blood. Source of these receptors: a man between 18 and 29 years old in good health.

The V call is TRBV7-2, the J call TRBJ2-5; 11 bases match TRBD2. Germline V gene lookup returns CDR1 SGHTA and CDR2 FQGNSA. This CDR3 has 16 residues. Unmatched junction bases numbered 3, after V lost 1 base and J lost 2 bases. CDR3 amino acids: CASSLVGLAEQETQYF. The CDR3 DNA reads as TGTGCCAGCAGCTTAGTGGGACTAGCGGAGCAAGAGACCCAGTACTTC.

This sequence joins TRBV19 and TRBJ1-1; 8 nucleotides align to TRBD1. V was clipped by 2 bases and J by 6 bases; unmatched bases: 2. The CDR3 length is 13 residues. CDR1 and CDR2 from the germline V gene are LNHDA and SQIVND (reference sequence). CDR3 loop: CASSIQGASEAFF. The CDR3 DNA sequence: TGTGCCAGTAGTATACAGGGGGCCTCTGAAGCTTTCTTT.

This chain uses TRBV2 with TRBJ1-6; possibly TRBD1 for D (5 bases). Germline CDR1 reads SNHLY; CDR2 reads FYNNEI. Trimming stripped 0 bases from V and 1 base from J, with 16 bases between. This CDR3 region has 19 residues. CDR3 coding DNA: TGTGCCAGCAGTGAAGCAGAGGGCAGGGTAGCGTCCTATAATTCACCCCTCCACTTT. Protein sequence: CASSEAEGRVASYNSPLHF.